Presented here are 15 T cell receptor beta chains from one specimen sequenced in a study of blood T cell repertoires in COVID-19. Sequencing was performed with immunoSEQ multiplex PCR; in TCRdb, only in-frame clones are kept and a portion is missing. The top ten clones hold roughly 1.5% of a sample with 150,000 to 170,000 clones, about 73% of them seen once. The sequenced sample consisted of peripheral blood. Receptor source: a man at least 80 years old with acute or convalescent COVID-19.

The J gene is TRBJ2-1, the V gene TRBV3-1 (or the pseudogene TRBV3-2), with 11 nucleotides matching TRBD1. The germline V gene has CDR1 LGHDT and CDR2 YNNKEL (reference sequence). The CDR3 loop spans 15 amino acids. Germline trimming cut 6 bases from V and 7 bases from J; bases unmatched to any gene: 8. CDR3 bases: TGTGCCAGCAGTAACCCGGGACAGGGGGATAATGAGCAGTTCTTC. Translated, it gives CASSNPGQGDNEQFF.

The chain employs TRBV7-9 and TRBJ2-3; TRBD1 matches 8 bases. Looked up from germline, CDR1 is SEHNR and CDR2 is FQNEAQ (reference sequence). This CDR3 is built from 15 residues. Losses at the gene ends were 4 bases for V and 3 bases for J; bases not matched to a gene: 6. Here the CDR3 DNA reads TGTGCCAGCAGCTCCAGGACAGGGAGGACAGATACGCAGTATTTT. This codes for CASSSRTGRTDTQYF.

V usage is TRBV7-8 and J usage is TRBJ2-7; TRBD2 might be the D (5 bases). This CDR3 is 15 amino acids long. Germline CDR1 is SGHVS and CDR2 is FQNEAQ. V dropped 3 bases and J dropped 2 bases, with 14 bases sitting between them. CDR3 bases: TGTGCCAGCAGCTTGTCAGAGGGAGATCCCTACGAGCAGTACTTC. Its translation is CASSLSEGDPYEQYF.

DNA of the CDR3: TGTGCCAGCAGCCCCAGAGTAGCGGGGCCTAGCACAGATACGCAGTATTTT. This codes for CASSPRVAGPSTDTQYF. This chain connects TRBV5-4 to TRBJ2-3; TRBD2 agrees at 8 bases. Losses at the gene ends were 4 bases for V and 0 bases for J; bases not matched to a gene: 10. The CDR3 consists of 17 residues. Germline CDR1 reads SGHNT; CDR2 reads YYREEE (reference sequence).

This chain links TRBV7-8 with TRBJ2-7, with TRBD1 matching over 7 bases. J was trimmed by 4 bases and V by 3 bases; bases with no gene match: 3. CDR1 and CDR2 from the germline V gene are SGHVS and FQNEAQ. This CDR3 spans 13 amino acids. CDR3 coding DNA: TGTGCCAGCAGCTTTAGGACAGGTTACGAGCAGTACTTC. It codes for CASSFRTGYEQYF. The whole variable domain, remainder taken from reference TRBV7-8 and TRBJ2-7, is GAGVSQSPRYKVAKRGQDVALRCDPISGHVSLFWYQQALGQGPEFLTYFQNEAQLDKSGLPSDRFFAERPEGSVSTLKIQRTQQEDSAVYLCASSFRTGYEQYFGPGTRLTVT.

The chain couples TRBV7-8 to TRBJ1-1; 7 nucleotides match TRBD1. The germline V gene encodes CDR1 SGHVS and CDR2 FQNEAQ. Germline trimming cut 5 bases from V and 1 base from J; bases unmatched to any gene: 1. The CDR3 consists of 13 residues. The CDR3 spells CASSRDRNTEAFF. Here the CDR3 DNA reads TGTGCCAGCAGCCGGGACAGGAACACTGAAGCTTTCTTT.

The chain has TRBV24-1 and TRBJ1-2; 11 bases agree with TRBD1. Germline V lookup: CDR1 KGHDR, CDR2 SFDVKD. Germline trimming cut 2 bases from V and 5 bases from J; bases unmatched to any gene: 9. The CDR3 contains 17 residues. CDR3 amino acids: CATSDSGTGGIKYGYTF. For the CDR3, the DNA is TGTGCCACCAGTGATTCCGGGACAGGGGGAATCAAATATGGCTACACCTTC.

Here the CDR3 DNA reads TGTGCCAGCAGCTTAAGCAGGGATAACACTGAAGCTTTCTTT. Translating gives CASSLSRDNTEAFF. This rearrangement joins TRBV7-3 to TRBJ1-1, with D possibly matching TRBD1 (5 bases). Germline V gives CDR1 SGHTA, CDR2 FQGTGA. The CDR3 is 14 residues long. V was cut by 1 base and J by 2 bases, with 8 bases left in between. The full variable domain, in which reference TRBV7-3 and TRBJ1-1 provide the parts outside the CDR3, is GAGVSQTPSNKVTEKGKYVELRCDPISGHTALYWYRQSLGQGPEFLIYFQGTGAADDSGLPNDRFFAVRPEGSVSTLKIQRTERGDSAVYLCASSLSRDNTEAFFGQGTRLTVV.

The genes are TRBV7-9 and TRBJ2-7; D possibly corresponds to TRBD2 (6 bases). The CDR3 totals 15 residues. With 5 bases removed from V and 3 bases from J, the gap between germline ends came to 17 bases. Germline-derived CDR1 and CDR2 are SEHNR and FQNEAQ (reference sequence). For the CDR3, the DNA is TGTGCCAGCAGCGAGCCAGGGCGGGGCGGCTACGAGCAGTACTTC. This translates into CASSEPGRGGYEQYF.

This chain links TRBV7-2 with TRBJ1-2; 10 nucleotides match TRBD1. V shed 5 bases and J 4 bases; nucleotides not matched to a gene: 4. CDR1 is SGHTA, CDR2 FQGNSA, per germline. There are 14 residues in the CDR3. The CDR3 loop reads CASSPRQGAYGYTF. CDR3 sequence (DNA): TGTGCCAGCAGCCCCAGACAGGGGGCCTATGGCTACACCTTC.

The rearrangement links TRBV18 to TRBJ1-2; 11 bases are shared with TRBD1. Germline V CDR1 and CDR2: KGHSH, LQKENI. After removal of 2 bases from V and 8 bases from J, the junction contained 7 bases not matched to a gene. The CDR3 is 15 amino acids. In DNA form, the CDR3 reads TGTGCCAGCTCACCAGGCGGACAGGGGGCAGGCGGCTACACCTTC. Amino acid sequence: CASSPGGQGAGGYTF.

The chain links TRBV7-6 to TRBJ2-1; 11 nucleotides align to TRBD2. This CDR3 is built from 17 residues. With V trimmed by 5 bases and J by 0 bases, 6 bases remained unmatched. Germline loops: CDR1 SGHVS, CDR2 FNYEAQ. CDR3 protein: CASSAGLAGGSYNEQFF. CDR3 nucleotide sequence: TGTGCCAGCAGCGCTGGCCTAGCGGGGGGCTCCTACAATGAGCAGTTCTTC. The full variable domain, completed using reference TRBV7-6 and TRBJ2-1, is GAGVSQSPRYKVTKRGQDVALRCDPISGHVSLYWYRQALGQGPEFLTYFNYEAQQDKSGLPNDRFSAERPEGSISTLTIQRTEQRDSAMYRCASSAGLAGGSYNEQFFGPGTRLTVL.

The CDR3 region has the DNA TGTGCCAGCAGTTACGGCTCGGGACAGGGGAATGAAAAACTGTTTTTT. Translation gives CASSYGSGQGNEKLFF. The chain employs TRBV6-5 and TRBJ1-4; 10 bases align to TRBD1. This CDR3 has 16 amino acids. With V trimmed by 2 bases and J by 5 bases, 5 bases remained unmatched. Germline values: CDR1 MNHEY, CDR2 SVGAGI.

The V call is TRBV30, the J call TRBJ1-2, with D possibly being TRBD1 (6 bases). Germline lookup yields CDR1 GTSNPN and CDR2 SVGIG (reference sequence). V lost 4 bases to trimming and J lost 4 bases, with 19 bases between them. CDR3 size: 15 residues. This CDR3 reads CAWTKGRQVTYGYTF. For the CDR3, the DNA is TGTGCCTGGACGAAGGGGAGACAGGTTACCTATGGCTACACCTTC. The full variable domain, with the rest looked up from reference TRBV30 and TRBJ1-2, is SQTIHQWPATLVQPVGSPLSLECTVEGTSNPNLYWYRQAAGRGLQLLFYSVGIGQISSEVPQNLSASRPQDRQFILSSKKLLLSDSGFYLCAWTKGRQVTYGYTFGSGTRLTVV.

The gene calls are TRBV5-1 and TRBJ1-2; 7 bases are shared with TRBD1. The J segment lost 6 bases and the V segment lost 0 bases, leaving 5 bases of the junction unmatched. Looked up from germline, CDR1 is SGHRS and CDR2 is YFSETQ. The CDR3 has 14 amino acids. The CDR3 reads CASSLVPGTDGYTF. The CDR3 DNA reads as TGCGCCAGCAGCTTGGTGCCGGGGACAGATGGCTACACCTTC. Full variable domain (missing parts from reference TRBV5-1 and TRBJ1-2): KAGVTQTPRYLIKTRGQQVTLSCSPISGHRSVSWYQQTPGQGLQFLFEYFSETQRNKGNFPGRFSGRQFSNSRSEMNVSTLELGDSALYLCASSLVPGTDGYTFGSGTRLTVV.